Described below is a single TCR beta chain sequence and its context. Its antigen remains unidentified. TCRdb reprocessed the 5' RACE reads via MiXCR and lists one record per CDR3 protein. This table has about 250,000 distinct CDR3 sequences, 15% appearing once. This entry is derived from a study of T-cell memory formation after mild COVID-19. The length of the CDR3 is 14 residues. Germline trimming cut 4 bases from V and 15 bases from J; bases unmatched to any gene: 15. Germline V CDR1 and CDR2: SNHLY, FYNNEI. Notes on the study in general: Later expanders leaned CD4+, whereas day 15 to 85 contracting clones were balanced CD4/CD8. There were some responding clones in pre-infection memory, which suggested that cross-reactive memory had joined. Mainly CM and EM harbored the contracting CD4+ clones; mainly EMRA harbored the CD8+ ones.

The sequence came from an adult woman who had mild COVID-19 (a few samples of this study predate the infection). Cell type and time point are not known. Sequencing was done on a sample of PBMCs or a T cell subset sorted from them (not recorded which). The gene calls are TRBV2 and TRBJ2-1; 7 bases agree with TRBD2. The CDR3 nucleotides are TGTGCCAGCAGTGGGCGCCGGGACCTTCCGGGGGGGTTCTTC. This codes for CASSGRRDLPGGFF. Filled out from reference TRBV2 and TRBJ2-1, the complete variable domain reads EPEVTQTPSHQVTQMGQEVILRCVPISNHLYFYWYRQILGQKVEFLVSFYNNEISEKSEIFDDQFSVERPDGSNFTLKIRSTKLEDSAMYFCASSGRRDLPGGFFGPGTRLTVL.